The present entry profiles one T cell receptor (beta chain) with its context. Original methodology: Reference gene primer amplification gave estimated nucleated cell counts. TCRdb's table, derived via immunoSEQ multiplex PCR, lists solely in-frame clones and lacks some. V and J calls and clone size are given by that table; D and trimming were obtained from the DNA. The sample carries roughly 200,000 clones, approximately 88% recorded once. These data are taken from a study of blood T cell repertoires in COVID-19. On the study more broadly: Acute and convalescent COVID-19 samples came from the United States, Italy and Spain. PBMCs, B-cell-depleted T cells, or T cells were the source of the cDNA or gDNA that made up the material.

This CDR3 comprises 15 residues. Germline loops: CDR1 GTSNPN, CDR2 SVGIG (reference sequence). V gave up 1 base and J gave up 0 bases, with 10 bases separating them. The sequenced sample consisted of peripheral blood. This chain uses TRBV30 with TRBJ1-5; D gene uncertain. This sequence originates from a man in his forties or fifties with acute or convalescent COVID-19. The CDR3 DNA sequence: TGTGCCTGGAGTGCCGACAAATTTAGCAATCAGCCCCAGCATTTT. It is translated as CAWSADKFSNQPQHF.